This TCR beta chain was sequenced during a study of OX40 agonist ivuxolimab in advanced cancers. The CDR3 totals 13 residues. Between the trimmed V and J ends, which lost 6 bases and 6 bases, there was a span of 14 bases. CDR1 is MNHEY and CDR2 is SVGAGI in the germline V gene. Generated by immunoSEQ multiplex PCR, the TCRdb table keeps only in-frame clones and is missing some. This sample has fewer than 65,000 clones; approximately 79% occur once, and the top ten carry more than 3.5%. The source is an adult with an advanced solid tumor such as melanoma, head and neck, liver or kidney cancer. The source material was CD4+ or CD8+ T cells sorted from blood, sampled in a trial of the OX40 agonist ivuxolimab. The V call is TRBV6-5, the J call TRBJ1-2; possible D gene TRBD1, 5 bases. The CDR3 is CASSTPGHHGYTF. DNA of the CDR3: TGTGCCAGCAGCACCCCTGGACACCATGGCTACACCTTC.